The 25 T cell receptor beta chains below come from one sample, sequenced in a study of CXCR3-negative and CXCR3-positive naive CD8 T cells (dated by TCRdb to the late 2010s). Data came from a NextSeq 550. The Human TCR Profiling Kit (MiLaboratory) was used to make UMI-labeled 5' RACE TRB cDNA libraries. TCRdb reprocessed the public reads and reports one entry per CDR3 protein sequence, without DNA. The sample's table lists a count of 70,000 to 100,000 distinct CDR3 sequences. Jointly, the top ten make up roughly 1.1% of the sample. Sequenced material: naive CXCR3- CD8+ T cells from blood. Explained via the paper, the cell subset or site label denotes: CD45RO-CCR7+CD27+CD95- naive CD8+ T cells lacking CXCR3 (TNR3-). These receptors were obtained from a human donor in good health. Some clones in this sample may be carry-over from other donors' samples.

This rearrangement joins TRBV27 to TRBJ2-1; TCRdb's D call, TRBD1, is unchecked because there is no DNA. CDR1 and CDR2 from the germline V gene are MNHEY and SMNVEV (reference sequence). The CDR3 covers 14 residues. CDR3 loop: CASSKDRDYNEQFF.

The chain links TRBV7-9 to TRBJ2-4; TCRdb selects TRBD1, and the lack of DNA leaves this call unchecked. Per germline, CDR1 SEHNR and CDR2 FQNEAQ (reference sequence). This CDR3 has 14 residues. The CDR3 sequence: CASSSRGGVDIQYF.

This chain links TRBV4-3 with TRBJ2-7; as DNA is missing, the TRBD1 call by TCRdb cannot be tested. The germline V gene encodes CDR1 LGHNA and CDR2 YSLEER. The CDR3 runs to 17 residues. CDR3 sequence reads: CASSQALGTGEVYEQYF.

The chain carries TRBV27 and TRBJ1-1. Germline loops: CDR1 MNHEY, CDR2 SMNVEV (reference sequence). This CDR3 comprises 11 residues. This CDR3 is CASSSQTEAFF.

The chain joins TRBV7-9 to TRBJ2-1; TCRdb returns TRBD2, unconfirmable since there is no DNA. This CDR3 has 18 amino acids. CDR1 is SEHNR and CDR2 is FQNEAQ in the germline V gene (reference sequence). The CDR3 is CASRWTSGGASSYNEQFF.

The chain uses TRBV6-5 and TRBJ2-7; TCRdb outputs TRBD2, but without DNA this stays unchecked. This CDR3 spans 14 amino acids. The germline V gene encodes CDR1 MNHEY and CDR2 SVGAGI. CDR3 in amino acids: CASRPVSGSSEQYF.

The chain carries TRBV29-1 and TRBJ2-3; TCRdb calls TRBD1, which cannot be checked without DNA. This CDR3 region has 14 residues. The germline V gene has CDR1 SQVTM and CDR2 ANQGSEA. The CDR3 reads CSGGGTASTDTQYF.

The CDR3 protein is CASSSPGTGDYGYTF. The genes are TRBV7-9 and TRBJ1-2; TCRdb outputs TRBD1, but without DNA this stays unchecked. The CDR3 is made up of 15 amino acids. Per the germline V gene, CDR1 is SEHNR and CDR2 is FQNEAQ (reference sequence).

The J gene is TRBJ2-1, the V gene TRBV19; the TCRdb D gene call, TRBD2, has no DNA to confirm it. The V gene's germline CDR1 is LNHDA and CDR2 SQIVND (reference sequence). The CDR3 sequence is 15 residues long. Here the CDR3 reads CATQILAGAPGEQFF.

CDR3 region: CASSHYRDRSSYEQYF. The genes are TRBV7-9 and TRBJ2-7; TCRdb gives TRBD1 as the D gene, but with no DNA this cannot be confirmed. CDR1 and CDR2 from the germline V gene are SEHNR and FQNEAQ (reference sequence). The CDR3 is 16 amino acids.

CDR3 in amino acids: CASTPGWNTEAFF. This chain links TRBV12-3 or TRBV12-4 with TRBJ1-1; TCRdb's D gene call, TRBD1, goes unchecked for lack of DNA. The CDR3 loop spans 13 amino acids.

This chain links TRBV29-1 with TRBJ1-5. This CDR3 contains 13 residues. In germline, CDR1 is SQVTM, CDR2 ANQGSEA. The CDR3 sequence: CSVSGTARQPQHF.

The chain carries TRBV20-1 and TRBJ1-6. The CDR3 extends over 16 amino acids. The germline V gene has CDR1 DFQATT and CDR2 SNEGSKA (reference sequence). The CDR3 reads CSARALAGGDNSPLHF.

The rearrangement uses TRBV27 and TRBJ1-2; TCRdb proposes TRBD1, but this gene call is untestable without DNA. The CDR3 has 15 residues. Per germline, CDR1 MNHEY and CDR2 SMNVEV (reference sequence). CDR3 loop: CASSFFRGLGIGYTF.

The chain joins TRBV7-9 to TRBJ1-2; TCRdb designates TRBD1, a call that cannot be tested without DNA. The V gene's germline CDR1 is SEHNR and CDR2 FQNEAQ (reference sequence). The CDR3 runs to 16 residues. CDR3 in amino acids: CASSPGTGGALLGYTF.

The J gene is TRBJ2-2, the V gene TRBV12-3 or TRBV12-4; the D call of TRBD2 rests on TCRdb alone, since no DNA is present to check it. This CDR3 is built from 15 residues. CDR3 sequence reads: CASSPRDNRGGELFF.

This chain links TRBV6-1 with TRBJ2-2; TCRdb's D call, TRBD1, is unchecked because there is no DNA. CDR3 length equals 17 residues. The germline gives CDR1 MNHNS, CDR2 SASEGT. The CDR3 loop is CASSEAYQGAASGELFF.

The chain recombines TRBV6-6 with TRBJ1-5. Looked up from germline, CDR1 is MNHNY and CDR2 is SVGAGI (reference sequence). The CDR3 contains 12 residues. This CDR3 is CVSSYSDQPQHF.

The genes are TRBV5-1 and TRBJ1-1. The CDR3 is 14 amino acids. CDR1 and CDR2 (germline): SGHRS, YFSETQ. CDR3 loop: CASSLYGLSTEAFF. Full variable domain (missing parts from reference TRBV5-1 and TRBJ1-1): KAGVTQTPRYLIKTRGQQVTLSCSPISGHRSVSWYQQTPGQGLQFLFEYFSETQRNKGNFPGRFSGRQFSNSRSEMNVSTLELGDSALYLCASSLYGLSTEAFFGQGTRLTVV.

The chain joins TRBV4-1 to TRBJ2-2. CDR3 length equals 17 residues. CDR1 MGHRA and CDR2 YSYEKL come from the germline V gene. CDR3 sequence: CASSQDGLPRWGGELFF.

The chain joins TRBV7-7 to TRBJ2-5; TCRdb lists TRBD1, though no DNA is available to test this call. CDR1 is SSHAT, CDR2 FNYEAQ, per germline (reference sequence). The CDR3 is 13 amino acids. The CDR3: CASSLAEGAHEYF.

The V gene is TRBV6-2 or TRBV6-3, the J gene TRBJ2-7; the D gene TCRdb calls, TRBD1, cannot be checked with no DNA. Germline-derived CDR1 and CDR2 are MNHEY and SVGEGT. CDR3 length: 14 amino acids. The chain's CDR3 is CASSYFLTGIEQYF.

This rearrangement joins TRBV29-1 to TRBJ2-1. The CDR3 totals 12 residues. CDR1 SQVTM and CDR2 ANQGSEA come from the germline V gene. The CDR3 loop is CSVVVPYNEQFF.

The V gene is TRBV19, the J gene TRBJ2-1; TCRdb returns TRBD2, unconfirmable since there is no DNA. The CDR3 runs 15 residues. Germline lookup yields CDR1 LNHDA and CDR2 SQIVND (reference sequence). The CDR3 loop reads CASSMGQGPYNEQFF.

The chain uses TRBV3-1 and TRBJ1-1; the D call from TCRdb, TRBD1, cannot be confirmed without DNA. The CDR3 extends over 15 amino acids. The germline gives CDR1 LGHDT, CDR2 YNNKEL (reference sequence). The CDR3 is CASSQDHGTGTEAFF.